This T cell receptor beta chain was sequenced in a study of cytomegalovirus exposure and HLA in healthy donors. The CDR3 has 14 residues. With 5 bases removed from V and 7 bases from J, the gap between germline ends came to 14 bases. From germline, CDR1 is MNHNS and CDR2 SASEGT. 60 Vbeta and 13 Jbeta primers were used in PCR. Produced via immunoSEQ multiplex PCR; TCRdb's table is partial and in-frame only. The data show around 110,000 clones, around 75% seen once. This receptor was obtained from a woman between 18 and 29 years old in good health and CMV-seronegative. The chain joins TRBV6-1 to TRBJ1-4; D might be TRBD1 (6 bases). The sequenced sample was PBMCs. The CDR3 loop is CASSPDRLSEKLFF. In DNA, the CDR3 is TGTGCCAGCAGTCCAGACAGGTTAAGTGAAAAACTGTTTTTT.